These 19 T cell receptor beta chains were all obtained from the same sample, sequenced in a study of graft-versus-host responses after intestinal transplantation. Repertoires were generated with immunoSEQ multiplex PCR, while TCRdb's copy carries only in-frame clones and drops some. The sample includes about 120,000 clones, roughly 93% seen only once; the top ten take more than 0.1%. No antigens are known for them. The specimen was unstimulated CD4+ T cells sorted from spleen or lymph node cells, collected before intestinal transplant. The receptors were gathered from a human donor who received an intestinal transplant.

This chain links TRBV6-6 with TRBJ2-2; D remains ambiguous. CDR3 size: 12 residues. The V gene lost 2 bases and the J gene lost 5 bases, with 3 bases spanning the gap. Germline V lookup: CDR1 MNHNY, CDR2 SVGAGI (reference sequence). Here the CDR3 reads CASSYLTGELFF. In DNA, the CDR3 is TGTGCCAGCAGTTACCTAACCGGGGAGCTGTTTTTT.

The DNA of the CDR3 is TGTGCCAGCAGCTTAATCTGGAGCGGGAGGGCCGACAATGAGCAGTTCTTC. As protein: CASSLIWSGRADNEQFF. The gene calls are TRBV7-9 and TRBJ2-1; TRBD2 matches at 10 bases. V lost 2 bases, J lost 5 bases, and 9 bases stayed unmatched. CDR1 and CDR2 (germline): SEHNR, FQNEAQ (reference sequence). This CDR3 region has 17 residues.

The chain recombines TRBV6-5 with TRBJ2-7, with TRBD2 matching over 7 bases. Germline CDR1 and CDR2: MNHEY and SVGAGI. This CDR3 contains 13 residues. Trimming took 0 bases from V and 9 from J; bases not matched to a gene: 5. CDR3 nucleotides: TGTGCCAGCAGTTACTCGATGGGGGAGGGGCAGTACTTC. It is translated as CASSYSMGEGQYF.

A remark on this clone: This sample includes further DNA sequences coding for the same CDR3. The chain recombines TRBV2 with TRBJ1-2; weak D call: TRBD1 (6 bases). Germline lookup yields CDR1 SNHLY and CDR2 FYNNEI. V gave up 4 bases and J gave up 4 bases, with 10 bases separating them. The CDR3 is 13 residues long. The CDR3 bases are TGTGCCAGCAGTGGGGGGCGTAGCTATGGCTACACCTTC. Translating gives CASSGGRSYGYTF.

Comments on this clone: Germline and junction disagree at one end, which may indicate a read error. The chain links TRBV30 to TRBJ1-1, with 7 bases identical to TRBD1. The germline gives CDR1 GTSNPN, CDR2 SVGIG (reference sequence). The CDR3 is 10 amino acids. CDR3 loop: CAWSFTGTVF. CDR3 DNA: TGTGCCTGGAGTTTCACCGGGACAGTCTTT.

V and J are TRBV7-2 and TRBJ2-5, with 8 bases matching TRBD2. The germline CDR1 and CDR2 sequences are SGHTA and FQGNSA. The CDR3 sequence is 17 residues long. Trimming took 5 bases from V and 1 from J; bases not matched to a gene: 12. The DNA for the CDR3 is TGTGCCAGCAGCCCATCGCTCCGTGCGGGAGGCCAAGAGACCCAGTACTTC. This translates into CASSPSLRAGGQETQYF.

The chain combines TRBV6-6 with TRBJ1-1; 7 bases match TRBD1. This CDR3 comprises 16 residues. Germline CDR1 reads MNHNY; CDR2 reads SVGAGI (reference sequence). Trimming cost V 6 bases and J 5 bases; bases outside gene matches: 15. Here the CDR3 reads CASSPNTRQGGTEAFF. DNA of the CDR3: TGTGCCAGCAGCCCCAATACCCGACAGGGCGGAACTGAAGCTTTCTTT.

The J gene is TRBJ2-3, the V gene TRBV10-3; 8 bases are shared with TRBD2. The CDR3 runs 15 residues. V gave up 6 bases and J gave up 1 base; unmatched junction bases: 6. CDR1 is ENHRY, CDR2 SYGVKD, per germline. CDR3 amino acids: CAIRKLAVGTDTQYF. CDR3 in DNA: TGTGCCATCAGAAAACTAGCGGTGGGCACAGATACGCAGTATTTT.

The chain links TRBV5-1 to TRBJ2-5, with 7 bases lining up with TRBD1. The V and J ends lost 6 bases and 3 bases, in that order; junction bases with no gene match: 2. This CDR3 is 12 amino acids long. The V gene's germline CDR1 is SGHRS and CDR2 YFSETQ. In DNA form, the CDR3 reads TGCGCCAGCACAGGGGGAGAAGAGACCCAGTACTTC. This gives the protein CASTGGEETQYF.

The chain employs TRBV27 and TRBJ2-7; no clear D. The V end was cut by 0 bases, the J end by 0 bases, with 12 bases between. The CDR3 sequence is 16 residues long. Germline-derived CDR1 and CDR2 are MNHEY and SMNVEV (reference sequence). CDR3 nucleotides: TGTGCCAGCAGTTTATCTCCCCAACTGAGCTCCTACGAGCAGTACTTC. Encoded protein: CASSLSPQLSSYEQYF.

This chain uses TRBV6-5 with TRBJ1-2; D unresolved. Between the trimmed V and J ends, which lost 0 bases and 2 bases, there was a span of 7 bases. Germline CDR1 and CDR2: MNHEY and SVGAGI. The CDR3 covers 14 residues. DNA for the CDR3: TGTGCCAGCAGTTACTCGAGTTCCAACTATGGCTACACCTTC. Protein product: CASSYSSSNYGYTF.

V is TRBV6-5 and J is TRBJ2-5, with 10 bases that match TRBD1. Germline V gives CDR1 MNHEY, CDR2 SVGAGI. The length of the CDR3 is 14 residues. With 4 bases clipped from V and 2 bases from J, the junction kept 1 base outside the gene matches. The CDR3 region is CASSSGQGQETQYF. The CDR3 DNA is TGTGCCAGCAGTTCGGGACAGGGGCAAGAGACCCAGTACTTC.

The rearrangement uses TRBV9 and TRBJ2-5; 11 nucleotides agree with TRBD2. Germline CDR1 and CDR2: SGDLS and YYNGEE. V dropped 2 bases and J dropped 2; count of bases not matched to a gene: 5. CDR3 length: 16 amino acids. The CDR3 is CASSVGTSGVQETQYF. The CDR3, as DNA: TGTGCCAGCAGCGTCGGGACTAGCGGAGTGCAAGAGACCCAGTACTTC.

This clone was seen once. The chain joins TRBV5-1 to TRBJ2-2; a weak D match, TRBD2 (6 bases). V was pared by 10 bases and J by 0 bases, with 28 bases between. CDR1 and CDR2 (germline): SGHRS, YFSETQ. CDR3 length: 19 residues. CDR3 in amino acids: CARPSTPAYRDSNTGELFF. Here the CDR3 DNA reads TGCGCCCGCCCGTCTACCCCCGCCTACCGGGACTCGAACACCGGGGAGCTGTTTTTT.

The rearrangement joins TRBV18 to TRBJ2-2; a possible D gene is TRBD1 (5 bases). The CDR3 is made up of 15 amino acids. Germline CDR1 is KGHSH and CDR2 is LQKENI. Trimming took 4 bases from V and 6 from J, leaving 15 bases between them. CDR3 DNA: TGTGCCAGCTCACGTTACGACCAGGGCCCCGGGGAGCTGTTTTTT. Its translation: CASSRYDQGPGELFF.

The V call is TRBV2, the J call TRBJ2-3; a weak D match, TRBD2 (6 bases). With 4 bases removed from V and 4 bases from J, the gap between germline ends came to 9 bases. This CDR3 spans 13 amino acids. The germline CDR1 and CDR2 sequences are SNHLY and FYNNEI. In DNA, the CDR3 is TGTGCCAGCAGTGGTCGGAGGGCAGATACGCAGTATTTT. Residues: CASSGRRADTQYF.

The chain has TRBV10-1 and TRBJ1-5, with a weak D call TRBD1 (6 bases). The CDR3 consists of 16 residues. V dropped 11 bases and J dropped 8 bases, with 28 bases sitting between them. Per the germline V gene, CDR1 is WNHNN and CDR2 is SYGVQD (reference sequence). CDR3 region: CAWGLDGHEPLEPQHF. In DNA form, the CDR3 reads TGCGCCTGGGGGCTTGACGGTCACGAACCCCTGGAGCCCCAGCATTTT.

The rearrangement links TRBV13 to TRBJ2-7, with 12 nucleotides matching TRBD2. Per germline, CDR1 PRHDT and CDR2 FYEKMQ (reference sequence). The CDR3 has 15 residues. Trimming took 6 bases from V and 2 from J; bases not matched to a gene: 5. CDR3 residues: CASRSGLAGTYEQYF. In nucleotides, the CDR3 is TGTGCCAGCAGATCCGGACTAGCGGGGACCTACGAGCAGTACTTC.

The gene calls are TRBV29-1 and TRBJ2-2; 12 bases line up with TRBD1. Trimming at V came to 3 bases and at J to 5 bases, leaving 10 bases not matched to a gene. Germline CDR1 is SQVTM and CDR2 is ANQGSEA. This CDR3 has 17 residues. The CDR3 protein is CSVDAGQGAPRTGELFF. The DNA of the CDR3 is TGCAGCGTTGACGCGGGACAGGGGGCCCCTAGGACCGGGGAGCTGTTTTTT.